This T cell receptor (beta chain) was recovered during a study of T cell responses to AZD1222 COVID-19 vaccine (TCRdb year 2021). About the study as a whole: AZD1222 recipients given second doses at about 4 weeks or at about 12 weeks were pooled, since spike-specific TCR depth and breadth were not found to differ between the two schedules. TCR sequencing was performed for about 250 trial participants, of whom roughly 200 were given two doses of AZD1222 and around 26 were given two doses of MenACWY control vaccine. Trial participants were enrolled by age into 18-55, 56-69 and 70-plus year subgroups, with about 150, 28 and 57 TCR-sequenced participants respectively. Beyond this particular receptor, the publication reports: Spike-specific TCR breadth and depth rose significantly after two AZD1222 doses compared with day 0 and with MenACWY recipients. The whole spike protein was spanned by vaccine-associated CD4 TCRs, and dominant responses were seen in regions 160-218 and 743-854. Conclusions about previously exposed vaccinees were limited because only six AZD1222 recipients were SARS-CoV-2 seropositive at baseline. Participants were mostly white British and included more females than males, and it was suggested by the authors that clonal diversity may have been underestimated. The 56-69-year group was small, and its depth increase did not reach significance, likely because of low power. Reportedly, close to half of the unique spike-specific TCRs recognized epitopes lying outside the regions that are mutated in the B.1.351 and B.1.1.7 variants. Because no samples from the day 14 peak response were available, repertoires could be characterized only after the peak T cell response.

The CDR3 regions of human TCRbeta chains were analyzed by immunosequencing. The published analysis was carried out like this. TCRs in the repertoires were matched against a reference library of SARS-CoV-2-specific TCRs that had been generated with the MIRA antigen-specificity platform. Breadth was defined as the fraction of unique TCRs that were SARS-CoV-2-associated. Depth was defined as the fraction of total T cells that were SARS-CoV-2-associated. Using the MIRA data, each spike-specific TCR was assigned both to the spike region to which the TCR was reactive and to a CD4 or CD8 class. Log10-transformed breadth and depth values were compared by one-way ANOVA with Sidak's multiple comparisons tests. TCRdb stores this immuneACCESS table with in-frame sequences only. Part of the clones is absent; in the studies checked, under half of the shortfall reflects unresolved V genes, and no reason is known for the rest. For V, J and clone size, that table is used; D and trimming come from the DNA. This sample has 100,000 to 150,000 clones in its table, and around 89% of those were observed once. Jointly, the top ten make up less than 2% of the sample.

Concerning this clone: Its antigen remains undetermined. No quality values exist for individual bases; no much larger clone is one base distant.

The label giving this sample's time point can be read as: baseline before first vaccination. Samples from vaccinated people were obtained from the UK trials COV001 and COV002, which included a single-blind randomized controlled phase 2/3 trial of AZD1222 (ChAdOx1 nCoV-19) in healthy adults. Trial participant PBMC samples were collected at day 0 and day 28 after the second dose for TCRbeta chain sequencing. Spanning cysteine to phenylalanine, the CDR3 consists of 11 amino acids. The read is trimmed to its CDR3 DNA, 33 bases read in frame from base 1. V was cut back by 5 bases and J by 10 bases, leaving a gap of 9 bases between them. Sequences SEHNR (CDR1) and FQNEAQ (CDR2) are obtained from the germline V gene (reference sequence).

The chain links TRBV7-9 with TRBJ2-1; no D gene can be assigned with confidence. The material was peripheral blood, obtained on day 0 of AZD1222 vaccination. The receptor comes from an adult in good health. Here the CDR3 is given as CASSPQAEQFF. The bases are TGTGCCAGCAGCCCCCAGGCGGAGCAGTTCTTC.